This T cell receptor beta chain was retrieved from a study of blood T cell repertoires in COVID-19. In the authors' methods: Quantification of nucleated cells was approximated via reference gene primer amplification. The data were produced by immunoSEQ multiplex PCR, yet TCRdb's version contains in-frame clones alone and is incomplete. That table furnishes V, J and clone size, whereas the DNA furnished D and trimming. The sample holds about 240,000 clones, roughly 91% seen once. Patients in Seattle were enrolled during active infection, then followed longitudinally. CDR1 is MGHRA and CDR2 is YSYEKL in the germline V gene. The CDR3 sequence is 15 residues long. After removal of 4 bases from V and 2 bases from J, the junction contained 6 bases not matched to a gene.

Sequencing was carried out using peripheral blood. The rearrangement joins TRBV4-1 to TRBJ2-5, with 8 bases identical to TRBD2. The sequence was obtained from a man aged 30 to 45 with COVID-19, enrolled during active disease. CDR3 bases: TGCGCCAGCAGCCTCGTAGCGGGGAATCAAGAGACCCAGTACTTC. Its protein is CASSLVAGNQETQYF.